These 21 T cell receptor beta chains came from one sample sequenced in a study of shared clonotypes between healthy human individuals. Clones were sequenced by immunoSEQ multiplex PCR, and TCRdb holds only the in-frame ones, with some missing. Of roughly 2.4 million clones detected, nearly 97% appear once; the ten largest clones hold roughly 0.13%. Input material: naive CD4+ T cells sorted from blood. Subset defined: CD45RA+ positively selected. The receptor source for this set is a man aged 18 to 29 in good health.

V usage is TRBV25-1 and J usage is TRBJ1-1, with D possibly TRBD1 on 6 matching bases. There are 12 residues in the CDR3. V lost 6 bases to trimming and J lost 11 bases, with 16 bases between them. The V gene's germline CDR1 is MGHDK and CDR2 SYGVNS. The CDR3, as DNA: TGTGCCAGCAGGTCGGGCCATCAGGGGGCTTTCTTT. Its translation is CASRSGHQGAFF.

Here the CDR3 reads CASSLVPDTQYF. In DNA, the CDR3 is TGTGCCAGCAGTCTCGTTCCAGATACGCAGTATTTT. The chain has TRBV2 and TRBJ2-3, with D unresolved. Germline V gene sequence: CDR1 SNHLY, CDR2 FYNNEI. Between the trimmed V and J ends, which lost 5 bases and 4 bases, there was a span of 7 bases. This CDR3 spans 12 amino acids. Supplemented by reference TRBV2 and TRBJ2-3, the full variable domain reads EPEVTQTPSHQVTQMGQEVILRCVPISNHLYFYWYRQILGQKVEFLVSFYNNEISEKSEIFDDQFSVERPDGSNFTLKIRSTKLEDSAMYFCASSLVPDTQYFGPGTRLTVL.

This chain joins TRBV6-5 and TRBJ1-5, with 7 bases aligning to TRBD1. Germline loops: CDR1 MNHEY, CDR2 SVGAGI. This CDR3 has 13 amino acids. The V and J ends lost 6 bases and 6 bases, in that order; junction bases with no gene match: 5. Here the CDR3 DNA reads TGTGCCAGCAGAAACCGGGACAGTCAGCCCCAGCATTTT. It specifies CASRNRDSQPQHF.

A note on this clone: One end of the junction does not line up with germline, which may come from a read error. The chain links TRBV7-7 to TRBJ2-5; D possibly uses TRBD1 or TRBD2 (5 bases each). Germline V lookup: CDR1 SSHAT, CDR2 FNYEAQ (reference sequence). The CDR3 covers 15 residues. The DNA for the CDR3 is TGTGCTAGCAGCTTAGCATCCGGGACGGTGGGGACCCAGTACTTC. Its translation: CASSLASGTVGTQYF. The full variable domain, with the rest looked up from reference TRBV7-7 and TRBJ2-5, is GAGVSQSPRYKVTKRGQDVTLRCDPISSHATLYWYQQALGQGPEFLTYFNYEAQPDKSGLPSDRFSAERPEGSISTLTIQRTEQRDSAMYRCASSLASGTVGTQYFGPGTRLLVL.

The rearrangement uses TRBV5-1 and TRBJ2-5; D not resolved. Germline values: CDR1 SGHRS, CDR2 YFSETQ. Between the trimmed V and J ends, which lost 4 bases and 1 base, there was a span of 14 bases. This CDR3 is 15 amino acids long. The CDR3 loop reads CASSIWPESQETQYF. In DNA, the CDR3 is TGCGCCAGCAGCATTTGGCCGGAAAGCCAAGAGACCCAGTACTTC.

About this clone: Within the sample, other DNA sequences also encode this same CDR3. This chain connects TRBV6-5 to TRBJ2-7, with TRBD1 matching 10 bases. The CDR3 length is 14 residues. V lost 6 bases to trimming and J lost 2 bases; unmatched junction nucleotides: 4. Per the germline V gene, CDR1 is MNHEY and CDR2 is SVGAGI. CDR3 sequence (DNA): TGTGCCAGCAGGGGGGGGACAGGGGCCTACGAGCAGTACTTC. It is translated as CASRGGTGAYEQYF.

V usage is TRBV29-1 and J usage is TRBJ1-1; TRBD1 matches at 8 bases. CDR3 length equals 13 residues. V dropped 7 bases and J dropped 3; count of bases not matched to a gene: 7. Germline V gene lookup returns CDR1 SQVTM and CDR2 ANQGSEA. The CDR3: CSGSTGVDTEAFF. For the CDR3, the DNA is TGCAGCGGCTCGACAGGGGTTGACACTGAAGCTTTCTTT.

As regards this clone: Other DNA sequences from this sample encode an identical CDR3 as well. The CDR3 reads CASSLVGVMNTEAFF. CDR3 sequence (DNA): TGTGCCAGCAGCCTAGTGGGGGTCATGAACACTGAAGCTTTCTTT. The rearrangement links TRBV7-2 to TRBJ1-1; maybe TRBD1 (5 bases). V lost 5 bases, J lost 0 bases, and 13 bases lay in between. There are 15 residues in the CDR3. Looked up from germline, CDR1 is SGHTA and CDR2 is FQGNSA.

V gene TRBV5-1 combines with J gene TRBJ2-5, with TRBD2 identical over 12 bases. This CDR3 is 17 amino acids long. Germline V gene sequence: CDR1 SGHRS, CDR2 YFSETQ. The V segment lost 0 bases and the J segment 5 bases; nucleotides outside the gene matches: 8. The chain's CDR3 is CASSLALAGGGSETQYF. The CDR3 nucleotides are TGCGCCAGCAGCTTGGCCCTAGCGGGAGGGGGAAGCGAGACCCAGTACTTC. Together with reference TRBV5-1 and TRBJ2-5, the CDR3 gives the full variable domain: KAGVTQTPRYLIKTRGQQVTLSCSPISGHRSVSWYQQTPGQGLQFLFEYFSETQRNKGNFPGRFSGRQFSNSRSEMNVSTLELGDSALYLCASSLALAGGGSETQYFGPGTRLLVL.

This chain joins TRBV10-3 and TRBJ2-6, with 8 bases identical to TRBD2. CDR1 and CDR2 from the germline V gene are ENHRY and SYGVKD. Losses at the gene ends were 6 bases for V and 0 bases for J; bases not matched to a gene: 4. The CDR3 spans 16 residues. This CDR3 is CAIRAGGTSGANVLTF. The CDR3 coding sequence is TGTGCCATCAGGGCGGGGGGAACCTCTGGGGCCAACGTCCTGACTTTC.

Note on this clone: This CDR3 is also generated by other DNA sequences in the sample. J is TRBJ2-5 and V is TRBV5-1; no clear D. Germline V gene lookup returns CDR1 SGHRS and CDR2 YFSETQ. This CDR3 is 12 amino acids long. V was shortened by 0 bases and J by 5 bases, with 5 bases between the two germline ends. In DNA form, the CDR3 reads TGCGCCAGCAGCTTGGACCGGGAGACCCAGTACTTC. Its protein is CASSLDRETQYF.

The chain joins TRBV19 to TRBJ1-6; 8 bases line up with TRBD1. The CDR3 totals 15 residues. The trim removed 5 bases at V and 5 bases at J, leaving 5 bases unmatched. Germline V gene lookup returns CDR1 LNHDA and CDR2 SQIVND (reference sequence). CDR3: CASSADRDHNSPLHF. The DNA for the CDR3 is TGTGCCAGTAGTGCGGACAGGGACCATAATTCACCCCTCCACTTT.

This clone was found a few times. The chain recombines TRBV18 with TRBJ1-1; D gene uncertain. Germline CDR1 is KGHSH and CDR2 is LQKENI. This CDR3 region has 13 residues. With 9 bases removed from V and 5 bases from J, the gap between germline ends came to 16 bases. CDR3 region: CASGNGADTEAFF. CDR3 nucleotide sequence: TGTGCCAGTGGTAATGGTGCCGATACTGAAGCTTTCTTT.

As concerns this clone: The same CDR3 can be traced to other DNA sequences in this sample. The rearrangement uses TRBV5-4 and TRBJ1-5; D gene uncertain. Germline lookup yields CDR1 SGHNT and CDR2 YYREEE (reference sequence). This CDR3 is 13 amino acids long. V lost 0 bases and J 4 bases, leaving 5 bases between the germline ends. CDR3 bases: TGTGCCAGCAGCTTGGATTTTAATCAGCCCCAGCATTTT. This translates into CASSLDFNQPQHF. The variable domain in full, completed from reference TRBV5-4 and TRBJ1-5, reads ETGVTQSPTHLIKTRGQQVTLRCSSQSGHNTVSWYQQALGQGPQFIFQYYREEENGRGNFPPRFSGLQFPNYSSELNVNALELDDSALYLCASSLDFNQPQHFGDGTRLSIL.

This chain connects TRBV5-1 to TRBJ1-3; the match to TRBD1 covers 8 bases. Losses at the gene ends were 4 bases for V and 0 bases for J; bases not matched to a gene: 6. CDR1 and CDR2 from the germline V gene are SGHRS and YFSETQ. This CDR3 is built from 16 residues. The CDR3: CASSRGQASSGNTIYF. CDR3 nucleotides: TGCGCCAGCAGCAGGGGACAGGCGAGCTCTGGAAACACCATATATTTT. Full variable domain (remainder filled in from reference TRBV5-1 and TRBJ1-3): KAGVTQTPRYLIKTRGQQVTLSCSPISGHRSVSWYQQTPGQGLQFLFEYFSETQRNKGNFPGRFSGRQFSNSRSEMNVSTLELGDSALYLCASSRGQASSGNTIYFGEGSWLTVV.

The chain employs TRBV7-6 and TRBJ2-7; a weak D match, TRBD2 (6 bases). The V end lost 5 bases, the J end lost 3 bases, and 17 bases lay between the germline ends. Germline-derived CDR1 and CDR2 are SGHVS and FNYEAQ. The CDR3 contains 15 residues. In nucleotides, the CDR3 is TGTGCCAGCAGCGCGCAACGGGACTCGCGCTACGAGCAGTACTTC. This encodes CASSAQRDSRYEQYF.

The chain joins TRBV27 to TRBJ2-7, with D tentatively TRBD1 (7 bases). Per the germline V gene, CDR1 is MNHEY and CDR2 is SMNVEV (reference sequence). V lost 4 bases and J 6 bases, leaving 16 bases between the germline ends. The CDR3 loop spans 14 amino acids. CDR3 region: CASSWGPGGPEQYF. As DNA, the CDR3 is TGTGCCAGCAGTTGGGGGCCAGGGGGGCCCGAGCAGTACTTC.

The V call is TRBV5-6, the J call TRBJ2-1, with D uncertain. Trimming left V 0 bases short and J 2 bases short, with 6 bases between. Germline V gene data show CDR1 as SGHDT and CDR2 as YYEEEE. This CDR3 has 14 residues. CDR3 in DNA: TGTGCCAGCAGCTTGGTTGGGACCTACAATGAGCAGTTCTTC. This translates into CASSLVGTYNEQFF.

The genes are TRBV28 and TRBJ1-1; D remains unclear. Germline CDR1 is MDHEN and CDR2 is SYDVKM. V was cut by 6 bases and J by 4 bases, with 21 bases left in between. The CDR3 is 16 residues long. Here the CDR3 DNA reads TGTGCCAGCAGCCCCTTAAATCTCTCGGGGTTCACTGAAGCTTTCTTT. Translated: CASSPLNLSGFTEAFF.

CDR3 nucleotide sequence: TGTGCCATCAGCCCCGACAGGGGCTCCTACGAGCAGTACTTC. Its protein is CAISPDRGSYEQYF. The rearrangement joins TRBV10-3 to TRBJ2-7, with 8 bases identical to TRBD1. The V and J ends lost 6 bases and 0 bases, in that order; junction bases with no gene match: 4. The CDR3 length is 14 residues. The germline gives CDR1 ENHRY, CDR2 SYGVKD.

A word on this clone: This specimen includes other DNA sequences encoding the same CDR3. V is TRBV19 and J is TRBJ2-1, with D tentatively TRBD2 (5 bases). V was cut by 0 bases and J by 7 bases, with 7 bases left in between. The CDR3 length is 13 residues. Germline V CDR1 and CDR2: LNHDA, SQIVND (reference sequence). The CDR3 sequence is CASSIDRGNEQFF. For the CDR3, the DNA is TGTGCCAGTAGTATAGATCGCGGGAATGAGCAGTTCTTC.